These T cell receptor beta chains were read from a single sample in a study of beta chain features in type 1 diabetes. TCRdb's table, derived via immunoSEQ multiplex PCR, lists solely in-frame clones and lacks some. In the table there are around 430,000 clones, roughly 30% of which are singletons. The sample was naive CD4+ T cells from blood. The source of these receptors is a man aged 18 to 35 in good health. Both conserved end residues are trimmed from each CDR3.

j_call | v_call | cdr3_aa
TRBJ1-5 | TRBV28 | ASHMAADRPNQPQH
TRBJ1-2 | TRBV7-2 | ASSLGTEPYGYT
TRBJ2-3 | TRBV6-5 | ASRDTGAGTDTQY
TRBJ2-7 | TRBV10-3 | AISDAVTGVYEQY
TRBJ2-7 | TRBV7-6 | ASSLVANYEQY
TRBJ2-7 | TRBV29-1 | SVGGEGPYEQY
TRBJ1-3 | TRBV25-1 | ASSEFSGTGNTIY
TRBJ2-1 | TRBV18 | ASSPGLAGAGGHNEQF
TRBJ1-2 | TRBV30 | AWSTGTHNYGYT
TRBJ1-2 | TRBV30 | AWSLGAYGYT
TRBJ2-4 | TRBV5-4 | ASSLDVDKNIQY
TRBJ2-1 | TRBV7-2 | ASSWGLAGASEQF
TRBJ2-7 | TRBV7-2 | ASSYRREVPSSYEQY
TRBJ1-3 | TRBV29-1 | SVVTDGNTIY
TRBJ2-3 | TRBV4-3 | ASSPLAGLKNTQY
TRBJ2-7 | TRBV7-9 | ASSWSGGPNEQY
TRBJ1-1 | TRBV11-1 | ASRYRAENTEAF
TRBJ2-3 | TRBV7-9 | ASSVSAGLSDTQY
TRBJ2-1 | TRBV5-1 | ASSSGRGDEQF
TRBJ1-1 | TRBV15 | ATSRDHGGPTEAF
TRBJ2-1 | TRBV29-1 | SVGRENAPNEQF
TRBJ2-7 | TRBV7-6 | ASSTQGFEQY
TRBJ1-1 | TRBV9 | ASSARDRMNTEAF
TRBJ2-7 | TRBV28 | ASRDRGRYEQY
TRBJ2-1 | TRBV19 | ASSPQREGRMYNEQF
TRBJ2-7 | TRBV29-1 | SAGTSGYEQY
TRBJ2-5 | TRBV19 | ASSIGRETQY
TRBJ1-2 | TRBV21-1 | ASSKAPGEHGYT
TRBJ2-3 | TRBV28 | ASSLPPGGSQY
TRBJ2-3 | TRBV20-1 | SVQRGDTQY
TRBJ1-5 | TRBV14 | ASSQSNSNQPQH
TRBJ1-2 | TRBV7-2 | ASSASGSGYT
TRBJ2-7 | TRBV6-5 | ASREDRAPFEQY
TRBJ2-2 | TRBV30 | AWSGRRFTGELF
TRBJ1-1 | TRBV4-2 | ASSHPRRAEAF
TRBJ2-3 | TRBV30 | AWQGGREADTQY
TRBJ2-3 | TRBV7-2 | ASSSAGTSTDTQY
TRBJ2-7 | TRBV5-1 | ASSSTSGSSEQY
TRBJ2-6 | TRBV2 | ASTLDRAGANVLT
TRBJ2-3 | TRBV9 | ASSVVPGGADTQY